The rows below give T cell receptor beta chains drawn from one sample of a study of blood T cell repertoires in COVID-19. Sequenced by immunoSEQ multiplex PCR; TCRdb stores in-frame clones only, minus some. The table lists 120,000 to 150,000 clones, less than 90% of them singletons. The sample consisted of PBMCs or T cells enriched from blood (not recorded which). These receptors were taken from a woman between 45 and 65 years old who had been exposed to COVID-19. The CDR3 runs from the conserved cysteine through the conserved F or W. The size field is filled for only some rows; it gives once, few, many or a size class.

size	V	J	CDR3
.	TRBV11-2	TRBJ2-4	CASSLDGRPLNIQYF
once	TRBV9	TRBJ2-1	CASSVGRGLRDEQFF
.	TRBV27	TRBJ2-2	CASSFSGGTGELFF
.	TRBV29-1	TRBJ1-2	CSVEGHKGLGGYTF
.	TRBV18	TRBJ2-1	CASSRSGGTNEQFF
.	TRBV29-1	TRBJ1-1	CSGGQLNTEAFF
.	TRBV11-2	TRBJ2-1	CASSLEGVRGMGRGQFF
.	TRBV5-1	TRBJ2-2	CASSKDRNTGELFF
.	TRBV25-1	TRBJ2-4	CASSENRGAAKNIQYF
.	TRBV29-1	TRBJ1-1	CSVTTGGNTEAFF